The 30 T cell receptor beta chains in this list originate from one sample, sequenced in a study of control samples from healthy donors and cancer patients. The data were produced by immunoSEQ multiplex PCR, yet TCRdb's version contains in-frame clones alone and is incomplete. Found here are 95,000 to 150,000 clones, 91% of them singletons; the top ten hold 7.8%. Sequencing was carried out using blood. These receptors were obtained from a woman under 30 in good health.

The chain recombines TRBV6-1 with TRBJ1-4; the D gene is possibly TRBD1 (5 bases). Trimming shortened V by 3 bases and J by 10 bases, and 21 bases separated the two germline ends. Germline V gene data show CDR1 as MNHNS and CDR2 as SASEGT. CDR3 length: 16 residues. This CDR3 is CASSELPDAVRGKLFF. The CDR3 DNA sequence: TGTGCCAGCAGTGAGCTCCCTGACGCTGTAAGGGGAAAACTGTTTTTT.

This clone occurred once. The V gene is TRBV18, the J gene TRBJ2-2; 7 bases align to TRBD1. V gave up 4 bases and J gave up 2 bases; unmatched junction bases: 4. The CDR3 spans 15 residues. Germline V gives CDR1 KGHSH, CDR2 LQKENI. The CDR3 DNA reads TGTGCCAGCTCACAACGGGACAGAAACACCGGGGAGCTGTTTTTT. It translates to CASSQRDRNTGELFF.

The V and J genes are TRBV6-6 and TRBJ1-1; the match to TRBD1 covers 9 bases. The CDR3 covers 13 residues. Germline V gene data show CDR1 as MNHNY and CDR2 as SVGAGI (reference sequence). J lost 1 base, V lost 8 bases, and 2 bases had no gene match. CDR3 coding DNA: TGTGCCAGCGGGGGACAGGGGAACACTGAAGCTTTCTTT. Amino acids: CASGGQGNTEAFF.

The J gene is TRBJ1-6, the V gene TRBV3-1 (or the pseudogene TRBV3-2); a weak D match, TRBD1 (5 bases). Germline V CDR1 and CDR2: LGHDT, YNNKEL (reference sequence). This CDR3 has 15 amino acids. V lost 7 bases to trimming and J lost 7 bases, with 17 bases between them. The CDR3 DNA follows: TGTGCCAGCAAGCTAAGGGGCCCTTCGAATTCACCCCTCCACTTT. The encoded protein is CASKLRGPSNSPLHF.

The chain couples TRBV27 to TRBJ2-1; D perhaps matches TRBD2 (5 bases). V was cut by 2 bases and J by 0 bases, with 5 bases left in between. CDR1 and CDR2 (germline): MNHEY, SMNVEV (reference sequence). The CDR3 contains 14 residues. This CDR3 is CASSLSGSYNEQFF. Written as DNA, the CDR3 is TGTGCCAGCAGTTTAAGCGGCTCCTACAATGAGCAGTTCTTC.

The chain links TRBV23-1 to TRBJ1-1; the D gene is possibly TRBD1 (6 bases). TRBV23-1 is reported as an ORF; its role is uncertain. The CDR3 loop spans 17 amino acids. V was pared by 0 bases and J by 0 bases, with 14 bases between. In DNA form, the CDR3 reads TGCGCCAGCAGTCAATCCCAGACAGGCGATATGAACACTGAAGCTTTCTTT. Its protein is CASSQSQTGDMNTEAFF.

V is TRBV27 and J is TRBJ2-2; D is unclear. The V gene lost 2 bases and the J gene lost 0 bases, with 10 bases spanning the gap. CDR3 length equals 16 residues. CDR1 is MNHEY and CDR2 is SMNVEV in the germline V gene (reference sequence). The CDR3 coding sequence is TGTGCCAGCAGTTTAGTGTGGTGGGCGAACACCGGGGAGCTGTTTTTT. Protein: CASSLVWWANTGELFF.

The chain has TRBV28 and TRBJ1-1; unclear D gene. V was clipped by 2 bases and J by 7 bases, with 5 bases between them. The CDR3 length is 11 residues. Germline CDR1 is MDHEN and CDR2 is SYDVKM. The CDR3 coding sequence is TGTGCCAGCAGTTTAGGCGGTGAAGCTTTCTTT. It translates to CASSLGGEAFF.

V and J are TRBV29-1 and TRBJ1-5; possible D gene TRBD1, 6 bases. Between the trimmed V and J ends, which lost 4 bases and 6 bases, there was a span of 13 bases. Looked up from germline, CDR1 is SQVTM and CDR2 is ANQGSEA. CDR3 length: 13 amino acids. The CDR3 sequence is CSVAGDIGQPQHF. The CDR3 region has the DNA TGCAGCGTTGCTGGGGACATCGGTCAGCCCCAGCATTTT.

This chain uses TRBV24-1 with TRBJ1-2; tentative D call: TRBD1 (5 bases). Looked up from germline, CDR1 is KGHDR and CDR2 is SFDVKD. Trimming pared 4 bases from V and 5 bases from J, leaving 10 bases between. CDR3 length: 13 residues. CDR3 in amino acids: CATSDGAPYGYTF. In DNA, the CDR3 is TGTGCCACCAGTGACGGGGCACCTTATGGCTACACCTTC.

The chain is built from TRBV7-9 and TRBJ2-7; the D is unclear. Trimming cost V 2 bases and J 0 bases, with 8 bases left between them. The CDR3 has 14 residues. Germline V CDR1 and CDR2: SEHNR, FQNEAQ (reference sequence). The CDR3 reads CASSLSTDSYEQYF. CDR3 DNA sequence: TGTGCCAGCAGCTTAAGCACAGACTCCTACGAGCAGTACTTC.

The genes are TRBV6-2 or TRBV6-3 and TRBJ2-7, with D possibly being TRBD1 (6 bases). The germline CDR1 and CDR2 sequences are MNHEY and SVGEGT. This CDR3 contains 14 residues. With 6 bases removed from V and 5 bases from J, the gap between germline ends came to 17 bases. The chain's CDR3 is CASSPRGDGNEQYF. CDR3 coding DNA: TGTGCCAGCAGCCCCAGGGGAGACGGGAACGAGCAGTACTTC.

The J gene is TRBJ2-7, the V gene TRBV5-8; TRBD2 agrees at 9 bases. The CDR3 is 15 amino acids. The J segment lost 3 bases and the V segment lost 3 bases, leaving 7 bases of the junction unmatched. Germline values: CDR1 SGHTS, CDR2 YDEGEE. The CDR3 protein is CASSSPGSGSYEQYF. The CDR3 DNA is TGTGCCAGCAGCTCTCCAGGTAGCGGGAGCTACGAGCAGTACTTC. The entire variable domain, with the rest obtained from reference TRBV5-8 and TRBJ2-7, is as follows: EAGVTQSPTHLIKTRGQQATLRCSPISGHTSVYWYQQALGLGLQFLLWYDEGEERNRGNFPPRFSGRQFPNYSSELNVNALELEDSALYLCASSSPGSGSYEQYFGPGTRLTVT.

The chain combines TRBV5-1 with TRBJ1-6; no definite D call. The CDR3 totals 14 residues. V was pared by 3 bases and J by 10 bases, with 14 bases between. Per the germline V gene, CDR1 is SGHRS and CDR2 is YFSETQ. CDR3 DNA: TGCGCCAGCAGCTATCCAGGACCGGGATCACCCCTCCACTTT. As protein: CASSYPGPGSPLHF. Based on the CDR3 plus reference TRBV5-1 and TRBJ1-6, the full variable domain is KAGVTQTPRYLIKTRGQQVTLSCSPISGHRSVSWYQQTPGQGLQFLFEYFSETQRNKGNFPGRFSGRQFSNSRSEMNVSTLELGDSALYLCASSYPGPGSPLHFGNGTRLTVT.

The chain couples TRBV4-3 to TRBJ1-2; TRBD1 aligns across 12 bases. In germline, CDR1 is LGHNA, CDR2 YSLEER. The CDR3 runs 16 residues. V lost 0 bases, J lost 4 bases, and 3 bases stayed unmatched. CDR3 amino acids: CASSQEGTGGPYGYTF. The CDR3 region has the DNA TGCGCCAGCAGCCAAGAGGGGACAGGGGGCCCCTATGGCTACACCTTC.

The chain has TRBV6-5 and TRBJ2-1; D is possibly TRBD2 (5 bases). CDR1 is MNHEY, CDR2 SVGAGI, per germline. The CDR3 covers 14 residues. Trimming pared 7 bases from V and 2 bases from J, leaving 12 bases between. CDR3 nucleotide sequence: TGTGCCAGCATCAACACCGGGACCTACAATGAGCAGTTCTTC. Protein sequence: CASINTGTYNEQFF.

The chain combines TRBV20-1 with TRBJ2-7, with D possibly TRBD2 on 6 matching bases. The CDR3 contains 13 residues. The V end lost 3 bases, the J end lost 0 bases, and 9 bases lay between the germline ends. The germline gives CDR1 DFQATT, CDR2 SNEGSKA (reference sequence). In DNA, the CDR3 is TGCAGTGCTAGTCACGGGGGCTCCTACGAGCAGTACTTC. Encoded protein: CSASHGGSYEQYF.

This chain connects TRBV27 to TRBJ2-3; 8 bases map to TRBD1. The junction had 8 bases not matched to a gene; V was cut back by 2 bases and J by 4 bases. CDR3 size: 16 residues. Germline CDR1 reads MNHEY; CDR2 reads SMNVEV (reference sequence). The CDR3 DNA reads TGTGCCAGCAGTTTACCCGGGACAGGCGGGGCAGATACGCAGTATTTT. It codes for CASSLPGTGGADTQYF.

The genes are TRBV30 and TRBJ1-1; D call uncertain. Germline lookup yields CDR1 GTSNPN and CDR2 SVGIG (reference sequence). The CDR3 contains 10 residues. Trimming took off 3 bases at V and 10 bases at J, with 9 bases between the two ends. The CDR3 protein is CAWRTYIAFF. DNA for the CDR3: TGTGCCTGGAGAACGTATATAGCTTTCTTT.

The sample holds a few counts of this clone. V and J are TRBV3-1 (or the pseudogene TRBV3-2) and TRBJ1-3; D gene ambiguous. The ends were cut back, 3 bases at V and 5 bases at J, with 2 bases in the middle. Germline V gene lookup returns CDR1 LGHDT and CDR2 YNNKEL (reference sequence). The CDR3 has 11 residues. Here the CDR3 reads CASSHRNTIYF. The CDR3 nucleotides are TGTGCCAGCAGCCACCGAAACACCATATATTTT.

The V call is TRBV5-3, the J call TRBJ1-1; a weak D match, TRBD1 (6 bases). TRBV5-3 counts as an open reading frame of uncertain function. The V and J ends lost 1 base and 4 bases respectively, with 11 bases between them. This CDR3 region has 14 residues. This chain's CDR3 is CARSLTTGSTEAFF. CDR3 nucleotide sequence: TGTGCCAGAAGCTTGACTACAGGGTCCACTGAAGCTTTCTTT.

The chain has TRBV12-3 or TRBV12-4 and TRBJ2-7; TRBD1 might be the D (5 bases). CDR3 size: 13 residues. Trimming took 4 bases from V and 3 from J, leaving 10 bases between them. This CDR3 reads CASSYKGYYEQYF. CDR3 sequence (DNA): TGTGCCAGCAGTTATAAGGGGTACTACGAGCAGTACTTC.

V and J are TRBV6-5 and TRBJ1-1, with D hard to call. This CDR3 has 13 amino acids. V lost 6 bases to trimming and J lost 0 bases, with 8 bases between them. Germline loops: CDR1 MNHEY, CDR2 SVGAGI. As DNA, the CDR3 is TGTGCCAGCAGGTGGCAGGTGAACACTGAAGCTTTCTTT. Translating it yields CASRWQVNTEAFF.

The rearrangement joins TRBV2 to TRBJ2-1; D uncertain. From germline, CDR1 is SNHLY and CDR2 FYNNEI. The CDR3 length is 11 residues. V shed 6 bases and J shed 10 bases, with 10 bases lying between them. The CDR3, as DNA: TGTGCCAGCAGCCCGATGGGGGAGCAGTTCTTC. Protein: CASSPMGEQFF.

The chain joins TRBV7-2 to TRBJ2-7; 7 bases line up with TRBD2. Germline V CDR1 and CDR2: SGHTA, FQGNSA. The CDR3 is 15 residues long. The ends lost 2 bases at V and 1 base at J; junction bases unmatched: 5. The chain's CDR3 is CASSLIGRESYEQYF. The CDR3 DNA follows: TGTGCCAGCAGCTTAATAGGGCGGGAGTCCTACGAGCAGTACTTC.

This clone appeared once. This chain uses TRBV5-1 with TRBJ2-3; 12 bases align to TRBD2. V lost 3 bases, J lost 3 bases, and 8 bases stayed unmatched. The CDR3 spans 17 residues. The germline gives CDR1 SGHRS, CDR2 YFSETQ. CDR3 coding DNA: TGCGCCAGCAGCTCCGCGACTAGCGGGAGATCGACAGATACGCAGTATTTT. It encodes CASSSATSGRSTDTQYF.

The chain recombines TRBV6-5 with TRBJ2-7, with D perhaps matching TRBD2 (5 bases). V shed 5 bases and J shed 7 bases, with 21 bases lying between them. Germline CDR1 and CDR2: MNHEY and SVGAGI. The CDR3 runs 15 residues. CDR3 in DNA: TGTGCCAGCAGTAACGGGAACTACCGCCCGGGAGAGCAGTACTTC. Translated: CASSNGNYRPGEQYF.

The chain joins TRBV27 to TRBJ2-7; 8 nucleotides align to TRBD2. This CDR3 has 14 amino acids. V was pared by 3 bases and J by 6 bases, with 7 bases of the junction left unmatched. Looked up from germline, CDR1 is MNHEY and CDR2 is SMNVEV (reference sequence). The CDR3 is CASSFFSGMGEQYF. As DNA, the CDR3 is TGTGCCAGCAGTTTCTTTAGCGGGATGGGCGAGCAGTACTTC.

This sequence joins TRBV4-2 and TRBJ2-6, with D possibly matching TRBD2 (5 bases). CDR1 is LGHNA and CDR2 is YNFKEQ in the germline V gene. This CDR3 spans 17 amino acids. Trimming removed 1 base at V and 4 bases at J, with 14 bases between. CDR3 in DNA: TGTGCCAGCAGCCAAGTAGGCGGAACGGGGGGGGCCAACGTCCTGACTTTC. Translated: CASSQVGGTGGANVLTF.

The CDR3 sequence is CASSPYEGPSSYNEQFF. CDR3 DNA sequence: TGCGCCAGCAGCCCTTATGAGGGTCCTAGCTCCTACAATGAGCAGTTCTTC. The chain links TRBV4-3 to TRBJ2-1; D is possibly TRBD2 (5 bases). Germline V gives CDR1 LGHNA, CDR2 YSLEER. Trimming shortened V by 4 bases and J by 0 bases, and 16 bases separated the two germline ends. This CDR3 contains 17 residues.